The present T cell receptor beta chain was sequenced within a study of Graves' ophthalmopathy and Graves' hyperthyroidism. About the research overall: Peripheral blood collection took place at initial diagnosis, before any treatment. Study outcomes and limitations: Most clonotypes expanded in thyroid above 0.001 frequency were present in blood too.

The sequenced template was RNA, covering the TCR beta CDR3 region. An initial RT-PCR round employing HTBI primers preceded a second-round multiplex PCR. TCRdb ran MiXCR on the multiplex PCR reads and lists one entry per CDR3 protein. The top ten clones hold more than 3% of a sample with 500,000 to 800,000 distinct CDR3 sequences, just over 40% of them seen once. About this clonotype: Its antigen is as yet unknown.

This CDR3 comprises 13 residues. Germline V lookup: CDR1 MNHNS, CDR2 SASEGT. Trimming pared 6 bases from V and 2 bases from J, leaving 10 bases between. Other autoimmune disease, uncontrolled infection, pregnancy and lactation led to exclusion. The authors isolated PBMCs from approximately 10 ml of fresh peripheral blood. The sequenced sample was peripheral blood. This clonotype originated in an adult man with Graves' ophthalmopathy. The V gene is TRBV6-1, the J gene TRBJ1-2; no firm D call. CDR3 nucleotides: TGTGCCAGCAGGAGGAGGGCGAACTATGGCTACACCTTC. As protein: CASRRRANYGYTF.